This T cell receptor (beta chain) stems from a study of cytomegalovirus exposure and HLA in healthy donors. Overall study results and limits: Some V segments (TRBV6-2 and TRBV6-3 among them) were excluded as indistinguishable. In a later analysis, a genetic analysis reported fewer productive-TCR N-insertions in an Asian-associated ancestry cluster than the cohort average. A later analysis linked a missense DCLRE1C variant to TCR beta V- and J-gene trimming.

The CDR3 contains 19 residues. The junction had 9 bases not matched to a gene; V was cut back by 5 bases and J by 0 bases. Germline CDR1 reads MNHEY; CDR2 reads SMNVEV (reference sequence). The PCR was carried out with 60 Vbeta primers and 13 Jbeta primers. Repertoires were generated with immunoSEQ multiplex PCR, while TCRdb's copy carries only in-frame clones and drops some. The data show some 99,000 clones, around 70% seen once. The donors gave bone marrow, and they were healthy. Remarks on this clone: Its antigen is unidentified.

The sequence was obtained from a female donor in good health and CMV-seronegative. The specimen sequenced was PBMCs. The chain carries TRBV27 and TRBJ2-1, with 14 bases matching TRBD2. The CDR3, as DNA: TGTGCCAGCAGTCCCTCGGGACTAGCGGGGGAGAGCTCCTACAATGAGCAGTTCTTC. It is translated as CASSPSGLAGESSYNEQFF.